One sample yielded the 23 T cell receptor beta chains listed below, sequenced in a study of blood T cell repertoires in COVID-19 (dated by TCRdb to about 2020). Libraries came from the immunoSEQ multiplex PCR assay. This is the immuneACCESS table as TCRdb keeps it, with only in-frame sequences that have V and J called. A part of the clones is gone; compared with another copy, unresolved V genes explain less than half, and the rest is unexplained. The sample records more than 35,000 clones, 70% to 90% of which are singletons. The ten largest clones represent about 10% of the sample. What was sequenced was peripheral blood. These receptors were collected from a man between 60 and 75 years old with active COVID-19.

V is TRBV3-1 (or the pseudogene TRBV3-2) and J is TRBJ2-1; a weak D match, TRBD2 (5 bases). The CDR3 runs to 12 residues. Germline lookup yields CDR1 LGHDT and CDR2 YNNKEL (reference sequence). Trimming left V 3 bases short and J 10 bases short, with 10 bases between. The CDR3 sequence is CASSQVSGEQFF. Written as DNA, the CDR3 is TGTGCCAGCAGCCAGGTGAGCGGCGAGCAGTTCTTC.

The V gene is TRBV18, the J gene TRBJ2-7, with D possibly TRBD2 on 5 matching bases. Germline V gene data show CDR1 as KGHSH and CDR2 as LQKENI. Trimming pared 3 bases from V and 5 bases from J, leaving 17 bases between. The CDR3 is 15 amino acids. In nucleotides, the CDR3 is TGTGCCAGCTCACCGGGATTCTCGGAGAGGGACGAGCAGTACTTC. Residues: CASSPGFSERDEQYF. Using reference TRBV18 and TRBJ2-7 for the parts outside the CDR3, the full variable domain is NAGVMQNPRHLVRRRGQEARLRCSPMKGHSHVYWYRQLPEEGLKFMVYLQKENIIDESGMPKERFSAEFPKEGPSILRIQQVVRGDSAAYFCASSPGFSERDEQYFGPGTRLTVT.

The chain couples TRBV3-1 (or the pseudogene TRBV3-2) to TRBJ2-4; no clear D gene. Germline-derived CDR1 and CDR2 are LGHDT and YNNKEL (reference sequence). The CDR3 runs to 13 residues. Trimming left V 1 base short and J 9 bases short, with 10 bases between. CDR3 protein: CASSQVRLGIQYF. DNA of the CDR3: TGTGCCAGCAGCCAAGTGCGTCTTGGCATTCAGTACTTC.

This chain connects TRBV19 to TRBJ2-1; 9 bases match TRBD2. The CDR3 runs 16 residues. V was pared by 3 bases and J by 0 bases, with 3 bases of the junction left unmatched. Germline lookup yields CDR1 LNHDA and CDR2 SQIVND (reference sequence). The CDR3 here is CASSILSGSSYNEQFF. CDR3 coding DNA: TGTGCCAGTAGTATCCTTAGCGGGAGCTCCTACAATGAGCAGTTCTTC.

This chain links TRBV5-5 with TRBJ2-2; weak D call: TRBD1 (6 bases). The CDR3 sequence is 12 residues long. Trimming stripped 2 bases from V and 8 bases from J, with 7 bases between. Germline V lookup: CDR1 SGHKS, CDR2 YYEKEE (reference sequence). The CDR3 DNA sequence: TGTGCCAGCAGCTTACAGGGAGGGGAGCTGTTTTTT. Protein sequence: CASSLQGGELFF. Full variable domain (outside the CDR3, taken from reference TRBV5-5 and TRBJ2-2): DAGVTQSPTHLIKTRGQQVTLRCSPISGHKSVSWYQQVLGQGPQFIFQYYEKEERGRGNFPDRFSARQFPNYSSELNVNALLLGDSALYLCASSLQGGELFFGEGSRLTVL.

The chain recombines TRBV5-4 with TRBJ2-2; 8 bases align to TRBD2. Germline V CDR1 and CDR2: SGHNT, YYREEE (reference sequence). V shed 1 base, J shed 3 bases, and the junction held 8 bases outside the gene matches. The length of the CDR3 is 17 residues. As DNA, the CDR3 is TGTGCCAGCAGCTTGTGGCTAGCGGGCACACACACCGGGGAGCTGTTTTTT. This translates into CASSLWLAGTHTGELFF.

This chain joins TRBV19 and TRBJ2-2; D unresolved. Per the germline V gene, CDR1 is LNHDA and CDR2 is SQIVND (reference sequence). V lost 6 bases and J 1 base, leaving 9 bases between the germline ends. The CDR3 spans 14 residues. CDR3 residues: CASRGAENTGELFF. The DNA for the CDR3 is TGTGCCAGTAGAGGAGCCGAGAACACCGGGGAGCTGTTTTTT.

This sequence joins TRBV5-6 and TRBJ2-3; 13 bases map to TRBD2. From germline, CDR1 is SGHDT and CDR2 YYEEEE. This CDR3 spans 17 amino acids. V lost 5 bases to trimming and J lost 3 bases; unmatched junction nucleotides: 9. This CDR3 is CASSGLAGARGTDTQYF. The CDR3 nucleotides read TGTGCCAGCAGTGGACTAGCGGGAGCAAGAGGGACAGATACGCAGTATTTT.

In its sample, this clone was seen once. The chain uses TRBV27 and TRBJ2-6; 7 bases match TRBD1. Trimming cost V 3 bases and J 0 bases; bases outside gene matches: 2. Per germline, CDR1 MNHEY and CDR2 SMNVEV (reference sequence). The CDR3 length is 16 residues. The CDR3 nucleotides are TGTGCCAGCAGTTTGACAGGGTACTCTGGGGCCAACGTCCTGACTTTC. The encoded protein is CASSLTGYSGANVLTF.

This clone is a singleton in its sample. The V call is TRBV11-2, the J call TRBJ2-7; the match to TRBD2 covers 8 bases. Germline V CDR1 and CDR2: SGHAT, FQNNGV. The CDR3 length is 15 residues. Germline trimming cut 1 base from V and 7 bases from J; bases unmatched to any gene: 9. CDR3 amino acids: CASSLAAGRGGEQYF. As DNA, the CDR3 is TGTGCCAGCAGCTTAGCAGCGGGCCGGGGGGGAGAGCAGTACTTC.

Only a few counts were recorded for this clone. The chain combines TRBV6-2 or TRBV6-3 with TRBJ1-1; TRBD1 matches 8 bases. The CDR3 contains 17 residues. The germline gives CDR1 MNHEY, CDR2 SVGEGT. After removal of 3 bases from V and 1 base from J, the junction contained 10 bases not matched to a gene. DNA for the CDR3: TGTGCCAGCAGTTATGGAGACAGGGGATCGGGGAACACTGAAGCTTTCTTT. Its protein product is CASSYGDRGSGNTEAFF.

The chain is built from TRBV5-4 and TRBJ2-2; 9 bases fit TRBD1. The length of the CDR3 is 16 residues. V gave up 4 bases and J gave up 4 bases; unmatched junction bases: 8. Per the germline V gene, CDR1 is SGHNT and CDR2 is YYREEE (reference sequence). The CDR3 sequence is CASSGARDRATGELFF. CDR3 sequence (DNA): TGTGCCAGCAGCGGGGCTAGGGACAGGGCCACCGGGGAGCTGTTTTTT.

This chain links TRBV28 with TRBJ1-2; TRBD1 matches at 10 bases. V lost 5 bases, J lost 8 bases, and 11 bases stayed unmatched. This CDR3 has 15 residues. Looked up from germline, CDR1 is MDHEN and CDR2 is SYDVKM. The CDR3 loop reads CASSQTGGASKGYTF. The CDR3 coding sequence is TGTGCCAGCAGTCAGACAGGGGGCGCCTCGAAGGGCTACACCTTC.

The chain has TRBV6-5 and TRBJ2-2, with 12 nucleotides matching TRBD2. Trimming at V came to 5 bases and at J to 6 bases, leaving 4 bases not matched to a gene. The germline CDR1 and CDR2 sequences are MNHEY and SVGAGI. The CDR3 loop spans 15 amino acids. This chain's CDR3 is CASSRTSGAPGELFF. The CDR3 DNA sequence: TGTGCCAGCAGTCGGACTAGCGGGGCACCCGGGGAGCTGTTTTTT.

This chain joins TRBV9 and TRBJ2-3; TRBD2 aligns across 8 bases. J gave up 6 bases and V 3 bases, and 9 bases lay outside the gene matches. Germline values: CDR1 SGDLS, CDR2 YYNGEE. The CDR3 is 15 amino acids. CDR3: CASSADRSGSDTQYF. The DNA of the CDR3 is TGTGCCAGCAGCGCAGACCGAAGCGGGAGTGATACGCAGTATTTT.

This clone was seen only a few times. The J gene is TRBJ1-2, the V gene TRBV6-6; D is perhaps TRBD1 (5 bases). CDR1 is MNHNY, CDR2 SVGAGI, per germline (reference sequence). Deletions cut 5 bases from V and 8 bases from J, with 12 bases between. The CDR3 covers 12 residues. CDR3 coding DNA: TGTGCCAGCAGTGCCACCGGGGGGGGCTACACCTTC. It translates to CASSATGGGYTF.

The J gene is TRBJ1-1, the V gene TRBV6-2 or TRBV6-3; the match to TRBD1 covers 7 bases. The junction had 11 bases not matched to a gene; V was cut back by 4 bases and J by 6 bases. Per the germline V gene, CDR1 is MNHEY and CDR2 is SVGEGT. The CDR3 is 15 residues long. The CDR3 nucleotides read TGTGCCAGCAGTTTTAGACAGGGCACCCTCCCTGAAGCTTTCTTT. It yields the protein CASSFRQGTLPEAFF.

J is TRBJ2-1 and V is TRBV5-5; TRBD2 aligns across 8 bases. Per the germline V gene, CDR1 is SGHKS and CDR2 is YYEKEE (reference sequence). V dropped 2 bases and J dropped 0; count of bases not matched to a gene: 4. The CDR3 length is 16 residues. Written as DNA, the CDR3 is TGTGCCAGCAGCTTCGGGAGCGGGAGCTCCTACAATGAGCAGTTCTTC. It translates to CASSFGSGSSYNEQFF.

The CDR3 is CSVSGGRAFYEQYF. DNA for the CDR3: TGCAGCGTTTCAGGCGGGAGGGCTTTCTACGAGCAGTACTTC. This chain joins TRBV29-1 and TRBJ2-7; 9 positions agree with TRBD2. CDR1 SQVTM and CDR2 ANQGSEA come from the germline V gene. The J segment lost 3 bases and the V segment lost 5 bases, leaving 8 bases of the junction unmatched. The CDR3 consists of 14 residues.

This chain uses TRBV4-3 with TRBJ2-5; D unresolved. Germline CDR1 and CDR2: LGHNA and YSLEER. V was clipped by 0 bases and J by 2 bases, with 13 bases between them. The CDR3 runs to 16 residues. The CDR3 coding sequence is TGCGCCAGCAGCCAAGACCCGGGTGGCCCACAAGAGACCCAGTACTTC. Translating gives CASSQDPGGPQETQYF.

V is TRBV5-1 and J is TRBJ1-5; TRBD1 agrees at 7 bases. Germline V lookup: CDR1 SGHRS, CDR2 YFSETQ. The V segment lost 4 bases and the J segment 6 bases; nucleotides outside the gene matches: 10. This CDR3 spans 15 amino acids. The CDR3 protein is CASSTTGVLGQPQHF. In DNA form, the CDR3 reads TGCGCCAGCAGCACCACAGGGGTTTTGGGTCAGCCCCAGCATTTT.

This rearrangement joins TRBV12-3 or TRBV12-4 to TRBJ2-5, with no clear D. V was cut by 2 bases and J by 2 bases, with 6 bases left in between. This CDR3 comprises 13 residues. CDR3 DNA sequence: TGTGCCAGCAGTTTATGGCAACAAGAGACCCAGTACTTC. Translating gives CASSLWQQETQYF.

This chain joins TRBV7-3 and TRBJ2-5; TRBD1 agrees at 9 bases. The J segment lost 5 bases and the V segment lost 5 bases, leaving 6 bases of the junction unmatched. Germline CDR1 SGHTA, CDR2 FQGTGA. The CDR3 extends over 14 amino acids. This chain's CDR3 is CASSPDRGRETQYF. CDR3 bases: TGTGCCAGCAGCCCGGACAGGGGTAGGGAGACCCAGTACTTC. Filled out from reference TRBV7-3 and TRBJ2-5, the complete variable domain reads GAGVSQTPSNKVTEKGKYVELRCDPISGHTALYWYRQSLGQGPEFLIYFQGTGAADDSGLPNDRFFAVRPEGSVSTLKIQRTERGDSAVYLCASSPDRGRETQYFGPGTRLLVL.